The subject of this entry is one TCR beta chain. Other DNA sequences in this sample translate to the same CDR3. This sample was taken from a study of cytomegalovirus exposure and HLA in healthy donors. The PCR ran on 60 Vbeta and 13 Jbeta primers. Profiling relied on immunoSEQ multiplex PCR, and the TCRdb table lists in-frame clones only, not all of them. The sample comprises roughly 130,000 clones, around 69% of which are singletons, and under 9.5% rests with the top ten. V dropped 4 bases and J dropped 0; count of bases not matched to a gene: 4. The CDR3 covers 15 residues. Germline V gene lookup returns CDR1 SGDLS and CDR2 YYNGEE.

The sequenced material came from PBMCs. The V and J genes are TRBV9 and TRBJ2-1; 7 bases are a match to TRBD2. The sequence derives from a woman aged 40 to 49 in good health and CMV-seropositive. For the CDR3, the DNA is TGTGCCAGCAGCCCCTCGGGAGGCTCCTACAATGAGCAGTTCTTC. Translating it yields CASSPSGGSYNEQFF.